The T cell receptor (beta chain) under discussion was sequenced for a study of PD-L1 blockade in urothelial cancer (TCRdb year 2017). Looking at the study overall: All patients started therapy in about 2014 and received atezolizumab 1,200 mg intravenously every 3 weeks. Twenty-five of 29 patients were males with bladder-origin urothelial cancer, and about 65% of the roughly 29 reported a prior smoking history. An ECOG performance status of 0 or 1 was recorded for the patients, and 0 to 3 prior chemotherapy regimens had been received by the patients. Blood samples were analyzed 3 weeks after the start of treatment (second dose) and 6 weeks after the start of treatment. Blood samples gave median yields of about 150,000 T cells and 82,636 unique TCRs, along with a median clonality of around 0.08. The study was an exploratory multi-omic analysis of somatic, immune and clinical correlates of response to PD-L1 blockade with atezolizumab in urothelial cancer. Pretreatment tumor samples, along with matched peripheral blood serially collected before and after atezolizumab treatment, were subjected to TCR sequencing. Durable clinical benefit was defined as progression-free survival longer than 6 months, and TCR features were also tested against progression-free and overall survival. In the same patients who had TCR sequencing, pretreatment tumors also underwent whole exome sequencing and RNA sequencing. Durable clinical benefit was achieved by nine patients but not by the remaining 20. Pretreatment blood TCR-seq was available for under 35 patients, at least one posttreatment blood collection was obtained for around 25 patients, and tumor TCR-seq was available for around 25 patients.

Synthetic TCR analog templates were spiked into each PCR so that absolute template abundance could be estimated from read counts. The immunoSEQ assay was used to amplify TCRbeta CDR3 regions from genomic DNA with bias-controlled V and J gene primers. Rearranged TCRbeta segments were sequenced at approximately 20X coverage. The authors' analysis ran thus. Clustering was used to correct sequencing errors, and CDR3s were annotated against IMGT to assign V, D and J genes. Out-of-frame and stop-codon sequences were excluded, and only productive TCRbeta rearrangements were used in downstream analyses. Clonality was computed as one minus Shannon entropy normalized by the log of the number of unique productive sequences. Clones differing between time points or between blood and tumor were identified by Fisher's exact test with Benjamini-Hochberg correction at adjusted p below 0.01. Entries here come from immuneACCESS through TCRdb and include only in-frame sequences with V and J called. Some clones fail to appear in such tables; in the studies checked, an unresolved V gene covers under half of the shortfall, and the cause of the remainder is unknown. V and J calls and clone size are given by that table; D and trimming were obtained from the DNA. Here the sample has roughly 130,000 clones; less than 85% occur a single time. Roughly 2.9% of the sample rests with the top ten.

The paper as a whole reports these results and caveats: Small sample size (n of about 30) and many exploratory analyses mean the results are intended to be hypothesis-generating. A pretreatment peripheral blood TCR clonality below the median was linked to improved progression-free and overall survival. Patients with durable benefit showed greater expansion of tumor-associated TCR clones in peripheral blood 3 weeks after starting treatment (n ≈ 23, p = 0.022).

The germline V gene provides CDR1 KGHSH and CDR2 LQKENI. At the junction V is shortened by 2 bases and J by 6 bases; bases outside the gene matches: 1. The CDR3 runs 14 amino acids, cysteine and phenylalanine included. Only the CDR3 region is kept as DNA, spanning 42 bases read in frame from base 1. The time point label, read with the paper, signifies: pretreatment peripheral blood. The cohort comprised about 30 patients with locally advanced or metastatic urothelial carcinoma treated at Memorial Sloan Kettering on a trial protocol. Peripheral blood mononuclear cells were collected from each patient pretreatment and during treatment, giving between 1 and 8 total time points per patient. The Qiagen DNeasy Blood extraction kit was used to purify genomic DNA from total PBMCs and from tumor samples. Collected pretreatment and during treatment, PBMCs were isolated and stored as previously described. With regard to this clone: What antigen it recognizes has not been identified. No base-level quality is on record; no much larger clone is a single base apart.

The TCR comes from a man aged 50 to 60 with urothelial cancer. This sample comprised PBMCs, obtained around atezolizumab (anti-PD-L1) treatment. Here the chain combines TRBV18 and TRBJ2-1, with 10 bases in between that match TRBD2. The sequence in DNA is TGTGCCAGCTCACCAACTAGCGGGACCAATGAGCAGTTCTTC. Its protein reads: CASSPTSGTNEQFF.